This TCR beta chain came from a study of T cells in Graves' hyperthyroidism and ophthalmopathy. Germline trimming cut 4 bases from V and 1 base from J; bases unmatched to any gene: 6. Looked up from germline, CDR1 is SQVTM and CDR2 is ANQGSEA. The CDR3 consists of 14 residues. This clonotype was detected many times. Using RNA transcripts as the source, TCR beta CDR3 regions were amplified. In the first-round RT-PCR of the TCR CDR3, the HTBI primer set was used. Via MiXCR, TCRdb re-called the multiplex PCR reads, giving one row per CDR3 protein. Of hundreds of thousands of distinct CDR3 sequences listed, more than 12% are singletons.

The receptor comes from a man aged 50 to 60 with Graves' ophthalmopathy. Sequenced sample: blood. The chain employs TRBV29-1 and TRBJ2-7; 8 bases are a match to TRBD2. This CDR3 is CSVVAGGYSYEQYF. Here the CDR3 DNA reads TGCAGCGTTGTTGCGGGAGGTTATTCCTACGAGCAGTACTTC.